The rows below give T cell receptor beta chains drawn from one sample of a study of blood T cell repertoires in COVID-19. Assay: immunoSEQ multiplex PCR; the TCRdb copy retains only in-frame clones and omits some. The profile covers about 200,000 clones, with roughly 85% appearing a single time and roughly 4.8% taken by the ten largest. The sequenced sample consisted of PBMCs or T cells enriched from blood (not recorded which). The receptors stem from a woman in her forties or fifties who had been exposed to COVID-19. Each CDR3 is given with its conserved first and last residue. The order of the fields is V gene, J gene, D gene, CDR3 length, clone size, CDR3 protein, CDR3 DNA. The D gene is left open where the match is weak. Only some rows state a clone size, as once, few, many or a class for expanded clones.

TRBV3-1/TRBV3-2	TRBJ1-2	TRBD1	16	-	CASSQGLGQGNYGYTF	TGTGCCAGCAGCCAAGGCCTGGGACAGGGTAACTATGGCTACACCTTC
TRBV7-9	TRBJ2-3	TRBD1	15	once	CASSFGQGDTDTQYF	TGTGCCAGCAGCTTCGGTCAGGGGGACACAGATACGCAGTATTTT
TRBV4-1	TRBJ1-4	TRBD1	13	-	CASNDREGEKLFF	TGCGCCAGCAATGACAGGGAAGGTGAAAAACTGTTTTTT
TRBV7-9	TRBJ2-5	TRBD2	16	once	CASSLRRGVSQETQYF	TGTGCCAGCAGCTTAAGGCGGGGGGTTTCACAAGAGACCCAGTACTTC
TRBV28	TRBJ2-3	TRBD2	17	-	CASSLLSGAGRSDTQYF	TGTGCCAGCAGTTTATTATCTGGGGCCGGGAGGTCAGATACGCAGTATTTT
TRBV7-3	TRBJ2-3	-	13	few	CASSLTTGDTQYF	TGTGCCAGCAGCTTAACGACGGGGGATACGCAGTATTTT
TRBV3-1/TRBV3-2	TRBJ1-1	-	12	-	CASSQETDKAFF	TGTGCCAGCAGCCAAGAGACAGACAAAGCTTTCTTT
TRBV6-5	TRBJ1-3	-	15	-	CASSYSWSAGNTIYF	TGTGCCAGCAGTTACTCGTGGTCGGCTGGAAACACCATATATTTT
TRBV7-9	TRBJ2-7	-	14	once	CASSLAGSSYEQYF	TGTGCCAGCAGCTTAGCGGGCAGCTCCTACGAGCAGTACTTC
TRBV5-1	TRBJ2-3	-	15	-	CASSLALTGTDTQYF	TGCGCCAGCAGCTTGGCTTTGACAGGCACAGATACGCAGTATTTT
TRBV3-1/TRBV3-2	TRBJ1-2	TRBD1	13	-	CASRSRGSDGYTF	TGTGCCAGCCGAAGCAGGGGGTCGGATGGCTACACCTTC
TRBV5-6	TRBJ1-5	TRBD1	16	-	CASSSGTGASNQPQHF	TGTGCCAGCAGCTCCGGGACAGGGGCAAGCAATCAGCCCCAGCATTTT
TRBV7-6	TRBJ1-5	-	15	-	CASSFSVPPNQPQHF	TGTGCCAGCAGCTTTAGCGTCCCACCCAATCAGCCCCAGCATTTT
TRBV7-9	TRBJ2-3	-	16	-	CASSLRGASSTDTQYF	TGTGCCAGCAGCCTCCGCGGGGCTTCCAGTACAGATACGCAGTATTTT
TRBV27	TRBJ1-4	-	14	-	CASSLRGRNEKLFF	TGTGCCAGCAGTTTGAGAGGGAGGAACGAAAAACTGTTTTTT
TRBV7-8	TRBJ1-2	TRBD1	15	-	CASSLEGDRDAGYTF	TGTGCCAGCAGCTTAGAAGGGGACAGGGATGCTGGCTACACCTTC
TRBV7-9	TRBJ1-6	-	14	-	CASSLEGDNSPLHF	TGTGCCAGCAGCTTAGAAGGGGATAATTCACCCCTCCACTTT
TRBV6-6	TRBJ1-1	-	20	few	CASSPPPRRGKATLNTEAFF	TGTGCCAGCAGTCCACCCCCGAGAAGGGGGAAAGCAACACTGAACACTGAAGCTTTCTTT
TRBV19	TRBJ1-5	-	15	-	CASSIRPGSNQPQHF	TGTGCCAGTAGTATTAGGCCAGGGAGCAATCAGCCCCAGCATTTT
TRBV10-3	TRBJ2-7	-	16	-	CAISESQGRGPKEQYF	TGTGCCATCAGTGAGTCGCAGGGCAGGGGACCTAAGGAGCAGTACTTC
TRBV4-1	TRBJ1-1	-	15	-	CASSQESSRQTRAFF	TGCGCCAGCAGCCAAGAGAGTTCCCGACAGACTAGGGCTTTCTTT
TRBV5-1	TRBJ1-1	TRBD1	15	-	CASSWGRQGGTEAFF	TGCGCCAGCAGCTGGGGCCGACAGGGAGGAACTGAAGCTTTCTTT
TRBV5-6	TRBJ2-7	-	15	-	CASSTFHINTYEQYF	TGTGCCAGCAGCACATTCCATATTAACACCTACGAGCAGTACTTC
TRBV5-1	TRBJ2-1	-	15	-	CASSLAGGLTNEQFF	TGCGCCAGCAGCTTGGCCGGAGGACTGACGAATGAGCAGTTCTTC
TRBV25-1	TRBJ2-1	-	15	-	CASEGEPTQGNEQFF	TGTGCCAGCGAGGGGGAACCTACCCAAGGCAATGAGCAGTTCTTC